The 16 T cell receptor beta chains given below trace back to one sample, sequenced in a study of OX40 agonist ivuxolimab in advanced cancers. Libraries were prepared by immunoSEQ multiplex PCR; TCRdb keeps only in-frame clonotypes and omits some of them. The data contain tens of thousands of clones, 80% to 90% of them seen just once; the ten biggest clones take up under 2%. This sample comprised CD4+ or CD8+ T cells sorted from blood, obtained in a trial of the OX40 agonist ivuxolimab. The source of these receptors is an adult with an advanced solid tumor such as melanoma, head and neck, liver or kidney cancer.

This chain joins TRBV5-1 and TRBJ2-7, with 7 bases matching TRBD2. V lost 0 bases, J lost 3 bases, and 3 bases stayed unmatched. Germline assignment: CDR1 SGHRS and CDR2 YFSETQ. The length of the CDR3 is 14 residues. The CDR3 sequence is CASSLGLAVYEQYF. CDR3 DNA: TGCGCCAGCAGCTTGGGGCTAGCGGTCTACGAGCAGTACTTC. Full variable domain (outside the CDR3, taken from reference TRBV5-1 and TRBJ2-7): KAGVTQTPRYLIKTRGQQVTLSCSPISGHRSVSWYQQTPGQGLQFLFEYFSETQRNKGNFPGRFSGRQFSNSRSEMNVSTLELGDSALYLCASSLGLAVYEQYFGPGTRLTVT.

The rearrangement joins TRBV11-2 to TRBJ2-7; D is unclear. The CDR3 loop spans 14 amino acids. V was cut by 0 bases and J by 2 bases, with 8 bases left in between. Per the germline V gene, CDR1 is SGHAT and CDR2 is FQNNGV. The CDR3, as DNA: TGTGCCAGCAGCTTAGACCTAATAACCTACGAGCAGTACGTC. As protein: CASSLDLITYEQYV.

The CDR3 DNA sequence: TGTGCCAGCTCGCTACAGGGAAGGGACTACGAGCAGTACTTC. It codes for CASSLQGRDYEQYF. The chain has TRBV18 and TRBJ2-7, with D perhaps matching TRBD1 (6 bases). The V gene lost 6 bases and the J gene lost 3 bases, with 15 bases spanning the gap. Germline V lookup: CDR1 KGHSH, CDR2 LQKENI. The CDR3 has 14 amino acids.

The rearrangement links TRBV30 to TRBJ2-1, with unresolved D. With 0 bases removed from V and 7 bases from J, the gap between germline ends came to 22 bases. The germline gives CDR1 GTSNPN, CDR2 SVGIG (reference sequence). There are 17 residues in the CDR3. The CDR3 nucleotides are TGTGCCTGGAGTGTAAGAGTGTCGACGATTCGGAGTAATGAGCAGTTCTTC. Amino acids: CAWSVRVSTIRSNEQFF.

V gene TRBV18 combines with J gene TRBJ2-7; D gene unclear. CDR1 is KGHSH, CDR2 LQKENI, per germline. The V gene lost 2 bases and the J gene lost 6 bases, with 11 bases spanning the gap. This CDR3 has 13 residues. The CDR3: CASSPSVDREQYV. CDR3 bases: TGTGCCAGCTCACCATCCGTGGACCGCGAGCAGTACGTC.

The rearrangement joins TRBV27 to TRBJ2-4, with D possibly TRBD2 on 5 matching bases. Trimming removed 5 bases from V and 8 bases from J, with 19 bases in between. The CDR3 loop spans 15 amino acids. The germline V gene has CDR1 MNHEY and CDR2 SMNVEV (reference sequence). This CDR3 is CASSNTPTFGDIQYF. CDR3 DNA: TGTGCCAGCAGTAACACCCCGACCTTCGGGGACATTCAGTACTTC.

The genes are TRBV6-6 and TRBJ1-2; unclear D gene. The CDR3 contains 11 residues. V lost 7 bases and J lost 4, with 7 bases in between. Germline lookup yields CDR1 MNHNY and CDR2 SVGAGI (reference sequence). The CDR3 DNA is TGTGCCAGCACCGAAACCTATGGCTACACCTTC. Protein product: CASTETYGYTF.

The table lists this clone with a count of one. This chain links TRBV7-8 with TRBJ2-3; TRBD2 agrees at 8 bases. In germline, CDR1 is SGHVS, CDR2 FQNEAQ. This CDR3 is built from 16 residues. J lost 6 bases, V lost 2 bases, and 10 bases had no gene match. The CDR3 DNA reads TGTGCCAGCAGCTTACCAGCGGGAGTAATTGGCGATACGCAGTATTTT. It encodes CASSLPAGVIGDTQYF.

V and J are TRBV5-5 and TRBJ2-1; D unresolved. Trimming pared 2 bases from V and 7 bases from J, leaving 10 bases between. The CDR3 extends over 13 amino acids. Germline V gene sequence: CDR1 SGHKS, CDR2 YYEKEE (reference sequence). CDR3 residues: CASSLRGGNEQFF. The CDR3 DNA is TGTGCCAGCAGCTTACGAGGCGGAAATGAGCAGTTCTTC.

The chain combines TRBV4-1 with TRBJ2-1; D might be TRBD1 (5 bases). Trimming removed 3 bases from V and 6 bases from J, with 15 bases in between. CDR3 size: 15 residues. Germline V gene lookup returns CDR1 MGHRA and CDR2 YSYEKL. The CDR3 sequence is CASSQGFQGFNEQFF. The CDR3 region has the DNA TGCGCCAGCAGCCAGGGGTTCCAGGGTTTCAATGAGCAGTTCTTC.

The J gene is TRBJ2-1, the V gene TRBV5-6; the D gene is possibly TRBD2 (5 bases). Germline CDR1 reads SGHDT; CDR2 reads YYEEEE. Trimming removed 4 bases at V and 8 bases at J, with 19 bases between. The CDR3 runs to 15 residues. The CDR3 here is CASSRGLTGIDEQFF. The CDR3 nucleotides are TGTGCCAGCAGCCGAGGACTTACCGGAATCGATGAGCAGTTCTTC.

The rearrangement links TRBV5-1 to TRBJ1-1; 8 bases fit TRBD1. The germline V gene encodes CDR1 SGHRS and CDR2 YFSETQ. The CDR3 is 17 amino acids. The ends lost 3 bases at V and 1 base at J; junction bases unmatched: 11. DNA for the CDR3: TGCGCCAGCAGCTCACTCCCGACAGGGGCGCCGAACACTGAAGCTTTCTTT. It codes for CASSSLPTGAPNTEAFF. The complete variable domain, with remaining parts taken from reference TRBV5-1 and TRBJ1-1, reads KAGVTQTPRYLIKTRGQQVTLSCSPISGHRSVSWYQQTPGQGLQFLFEYFSETQRNKGNFPGRFSGRQFSNSRSEMNVSTLELGDSALYLCASSSLPTGAPNTEAFFGQGTRLTVV.

The CDR3 spells CASSGPTPSRQGNTEAFF. The CDR3 coding sequence is TGTGCCAGTAGTGGCCCCACGCCCTCCCGACAGGGAAACACTGAAGCTTTCTTT. The chain employs TRBV19 and TRBJ1-1, with 7 bases lining up with TRBD1. CDR3 length equals 18 residues. The germline gives CDR1 LNHDA, CDR2 SQIVND (reference sequence). J was trimmed by 2 bases and V by 5 bases; bases with no gene match: 17.

CDR3 in DNA: TGTGCCAGCGCAGATTACAGCGGTCTAAATACGCAGTATTTT. It codes for CASADYSGLNTQYF. The genes are TRBV2 and TRBJ2-3; D possibly corresponds to TRBD2 (5 bases). V was cut by 8 bases and J by 7 bases, with 19 bases left in between. The germline V gene encodes CDR1 SNHLY and CDR2 FYNNEI. The CDR3 covers 14 residues.

This clone has a single count. CDR3 nucleotide sequence: TGTGCCAGCAGCTTGTCAGCGGGAGCCTTACAAGAGACCCAGTACTTC. Residues: CASSLSAGALQETQYF. The V call is TRBV5-4, the J call TRBJ2-5, with 8 bases matching TRBD2. The junction had 7 bases not matched to a gene; V was cut back by 1 base and J by 2 bases. Germline-derived CDR1 and CDR2 are SGHNT and YYREEE (reference sequence). CDR3 length: 16 residues.

The chain links TRBV7-9 to TRBJ1-1; D is perhaps TRBD1 (6 bases). Trimming left V 0 bases short and J 0 bases short, with 17 bases between. Germline V CDR1 and CDR2: SEHNR, FQNEAQ (reference sequence). This CDR3 contains 18 residues. CDR3 sequence (DNA): TGTGCCAGCAGCTTAGCTGGTGGGGGGCCAGGGGTGAACACTGAAGCTTTCTTT. Its translation: CASSLAGGGPGVNTEAFF.